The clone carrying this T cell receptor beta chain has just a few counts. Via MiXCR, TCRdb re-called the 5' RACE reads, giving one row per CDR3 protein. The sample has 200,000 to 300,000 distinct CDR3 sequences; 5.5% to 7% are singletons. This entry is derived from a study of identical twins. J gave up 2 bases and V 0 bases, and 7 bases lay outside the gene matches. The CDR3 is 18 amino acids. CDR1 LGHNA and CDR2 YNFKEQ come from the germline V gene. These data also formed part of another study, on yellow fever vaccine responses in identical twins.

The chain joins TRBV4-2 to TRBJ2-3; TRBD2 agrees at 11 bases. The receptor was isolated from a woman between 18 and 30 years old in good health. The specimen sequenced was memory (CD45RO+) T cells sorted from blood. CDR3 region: CASSQEILAGGSTDTQYF. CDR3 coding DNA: TGTGCCAGCAGCCAAGAAATCCTAGCGGGGGGTTCCACAGATACGCAGTATTTT.